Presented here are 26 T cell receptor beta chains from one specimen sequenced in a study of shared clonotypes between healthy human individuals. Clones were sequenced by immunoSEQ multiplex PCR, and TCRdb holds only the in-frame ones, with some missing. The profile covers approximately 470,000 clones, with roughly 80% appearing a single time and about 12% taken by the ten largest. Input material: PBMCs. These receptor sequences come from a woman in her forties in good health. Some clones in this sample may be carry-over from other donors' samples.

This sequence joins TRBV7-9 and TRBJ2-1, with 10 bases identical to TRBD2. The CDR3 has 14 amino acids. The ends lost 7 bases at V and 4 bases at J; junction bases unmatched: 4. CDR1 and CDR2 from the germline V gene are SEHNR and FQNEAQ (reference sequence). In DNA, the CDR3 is TGTGCCAGCACACTAGCGGGATCTTACAATGAGCAGTTCTTC. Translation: CASTLAGSYNEQFF. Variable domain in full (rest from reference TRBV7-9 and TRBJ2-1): DTGVSQNPRHKITKRGQNVTFRCDPISEHNRLYWYRQTLGQGPEFLTYFQNEAQLEKSRLLSDRFSAERPKGSFSTLEIQRTEQGDSAMYLCASTLAGSYNEQFFGPGTRLTVL.

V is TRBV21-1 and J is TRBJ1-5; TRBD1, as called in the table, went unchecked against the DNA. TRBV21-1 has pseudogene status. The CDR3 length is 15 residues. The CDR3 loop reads CASSTADIRSQPQHF. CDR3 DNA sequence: TGTGCCAGCAGCACCGCGGACATACGAAGTCAGCCCCAGCATTTT.

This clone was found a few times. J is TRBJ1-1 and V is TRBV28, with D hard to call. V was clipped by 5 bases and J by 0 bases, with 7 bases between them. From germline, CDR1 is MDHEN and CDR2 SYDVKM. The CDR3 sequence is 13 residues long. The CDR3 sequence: CASSEGMNTEAFF. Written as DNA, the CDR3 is TGTGCCAGCAGTGAAGGAATGAACACTGAAGCTTTCTTT.

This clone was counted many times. CDR3 sequence (DNA): TGTGCCAGCAGCCAAGAGGACAGGGGCTTCAATGAGCAGTTCTTC. It specifies CASSQEDRGFNEQFF. The chain carries TRBV25-1 and TRBJ2-1, with 9 bases lining up with TRBD1. V trimming: 6 bases; J trimming: 6 bases; junction bases outside the gene matches: 9. The CDR3 has 15 amino acids. Germline CDR1 and CDR2: MGHDK and SYGVNS.

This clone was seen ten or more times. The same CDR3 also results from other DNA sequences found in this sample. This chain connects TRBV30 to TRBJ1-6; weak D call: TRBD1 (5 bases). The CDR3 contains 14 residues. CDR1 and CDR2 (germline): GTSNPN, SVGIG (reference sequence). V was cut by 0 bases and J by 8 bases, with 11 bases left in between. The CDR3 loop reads CAWSVHGGDSPLHF. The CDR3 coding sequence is TGTGCCTGGAGTGTACATGGGGGGGATTCACCCCTCCACTTT.

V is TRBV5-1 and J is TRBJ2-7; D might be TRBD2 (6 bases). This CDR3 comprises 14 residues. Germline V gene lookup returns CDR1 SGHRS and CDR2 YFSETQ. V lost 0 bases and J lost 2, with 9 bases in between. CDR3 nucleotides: TGCGCCAGCAGCTTGGAGGCGGGAACCTACGAGCAGTACTTC. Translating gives CASSLEAGTYEQYF.

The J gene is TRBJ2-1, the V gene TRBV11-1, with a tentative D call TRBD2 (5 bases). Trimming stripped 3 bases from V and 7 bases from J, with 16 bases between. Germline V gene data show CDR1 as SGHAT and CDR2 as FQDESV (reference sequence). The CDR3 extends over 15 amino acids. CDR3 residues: CASSFGETGWNEQFF. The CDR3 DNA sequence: TGTGCCAGCAGCTTTGGGGAGACCGGGTGGAATGAGCAGTTCTTC.

The CDR3 sequence: CASTETSGSTDTQYF. In DNA, the CDR3 is TGTGCCAGCACCGAGACTAGCGGGAGCACAGATACGCAGTATTTT. This chain connects TRBV6-5 to TRBJ2-3; TRBD2 aligns across 10 bases. Germline V gives CDR1 MNHEY, CDR2 SVGAGI. The V segment lost 7 bases and the J segment 0 bases; nucleotides outside the gene matches: 4. The CDR3 totals 15 residues.

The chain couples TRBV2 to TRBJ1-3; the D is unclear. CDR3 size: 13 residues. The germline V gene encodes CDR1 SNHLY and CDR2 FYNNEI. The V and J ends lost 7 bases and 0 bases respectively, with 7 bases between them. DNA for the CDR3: TGTGCCAGCACGGACCACTCTGGAAACACCATATATTTT. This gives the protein CASTDHSGNTIYF.

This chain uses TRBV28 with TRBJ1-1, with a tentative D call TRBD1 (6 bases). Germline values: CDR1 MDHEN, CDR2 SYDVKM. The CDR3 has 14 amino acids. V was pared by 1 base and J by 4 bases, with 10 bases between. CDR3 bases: TGTGCCAGCAGTTTATCGAGGGGGGGCACTGAAGCTTTCTTT. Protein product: CASSLSRGGTEAFF. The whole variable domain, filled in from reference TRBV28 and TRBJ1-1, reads DVKVTQSSRYLVKRTGEKVFLECVQDMDHENMFWYRQDPGLGLRLIYFSYDVKMKEKGDIPEGYSVSREKKERFSLILESASTNQTSMYLCASSLSRGGTEAFFGQGTRLTVV.

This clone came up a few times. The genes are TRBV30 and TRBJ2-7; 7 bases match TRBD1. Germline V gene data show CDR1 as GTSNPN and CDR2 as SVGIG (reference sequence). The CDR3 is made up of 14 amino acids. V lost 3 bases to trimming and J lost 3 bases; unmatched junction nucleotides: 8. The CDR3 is CAWSPDRELYEQYF. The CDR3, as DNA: TGTGCCTGGAGCCCCGACAGGGAACTCTACGAGCAGTACTTC. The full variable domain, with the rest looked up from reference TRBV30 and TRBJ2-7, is SQTIHQWPATLVQPVGSPLSLECTVEGTSNPNLYWYRQAAGRGLQLLFYSVGIGQISSEVPQNLSASRPQDRQFILSSKKLLLSDSGFYLCAWSPDRELYEQYFGPGTRLTVT.

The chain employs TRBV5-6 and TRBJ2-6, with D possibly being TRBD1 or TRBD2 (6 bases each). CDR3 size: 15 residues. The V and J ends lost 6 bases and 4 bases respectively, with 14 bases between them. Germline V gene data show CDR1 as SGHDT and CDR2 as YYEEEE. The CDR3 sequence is CASTGWGAGANVLTF. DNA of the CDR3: TGTGCCAGCACCGGATGGGGGGCCGGGGCCAACGTCCTGACTTTC. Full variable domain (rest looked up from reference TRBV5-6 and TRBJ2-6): DAGVTQSPTHLIKTRGQQVTLRCSPKSGHDTVSWYQQALGQGPQFIFQYYEEEERQRGNFPDRFSGHQFPNYSSELNVNALLLGDSALYLCASTGWGAGANVLTFGAGSRLTVL.

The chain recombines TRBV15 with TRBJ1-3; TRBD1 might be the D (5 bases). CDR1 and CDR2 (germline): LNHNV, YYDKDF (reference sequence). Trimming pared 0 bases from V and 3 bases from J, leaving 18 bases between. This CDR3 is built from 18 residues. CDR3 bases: TGTGCCACCAGCAGAGAATTTTGGCAGGGTTCTTTTGGAAACACCATATATTTT. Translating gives CATSREFWQGSFGNTIYF. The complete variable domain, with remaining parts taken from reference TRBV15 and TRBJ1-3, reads DAMVIQNPRYQVTQFGKPVTLSCSQTLNHNVMYWYQQKSSQAPKLLFHYYDKDFNNEADTPDNFQSRRPNTSFCFLDIRSPGLGDTAMYLCATSREFWQGSFGNTIYFGEGSWLTVV.

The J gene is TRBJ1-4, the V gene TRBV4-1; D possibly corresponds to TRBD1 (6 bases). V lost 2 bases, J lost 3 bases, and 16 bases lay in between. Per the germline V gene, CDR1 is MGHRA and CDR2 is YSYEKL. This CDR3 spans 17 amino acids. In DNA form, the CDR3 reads TGCGCCAGCAGCCAAAAAGGTTGGGGGGCGGCTAATGAAAAACTGTTTTTT. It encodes CASSQKGWGAANEKLFF.

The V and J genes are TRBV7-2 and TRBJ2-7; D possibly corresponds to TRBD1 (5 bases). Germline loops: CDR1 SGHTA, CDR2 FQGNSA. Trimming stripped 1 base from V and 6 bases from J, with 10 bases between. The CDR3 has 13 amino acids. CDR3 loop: CASSLGARGEQYF. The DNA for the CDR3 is TGTGCCAGCAGCTTAGGGGCTAGGGGCGAGCAGTACTTC.

As DNA, the CDR3 is TGTGCCAGCACCAGACTACCGAGCTCCTACAATGAGCAGTTCTTC. Its protein product is CASTRLPSSYNEQFF. The V call is TRBV6-5, the J call TRBJ2-1; tentative D call: TRBD2 (5 bases). V was cut by 7 bases and J by 0 bases, with 13 bases left in between. Germline-derived CDR1 and CDR2 are MNHEY and SVGAGI. This CDR3 spans 15 amino acids.

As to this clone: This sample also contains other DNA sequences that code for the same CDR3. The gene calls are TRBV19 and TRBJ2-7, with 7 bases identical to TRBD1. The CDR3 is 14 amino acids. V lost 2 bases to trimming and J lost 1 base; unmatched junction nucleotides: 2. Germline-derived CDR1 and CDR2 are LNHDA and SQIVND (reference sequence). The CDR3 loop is CASSITGASYEQYF. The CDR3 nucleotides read TGTGCCAGTAGTATAACAGGGGCTTCCTACGAGCAGTACTTC.

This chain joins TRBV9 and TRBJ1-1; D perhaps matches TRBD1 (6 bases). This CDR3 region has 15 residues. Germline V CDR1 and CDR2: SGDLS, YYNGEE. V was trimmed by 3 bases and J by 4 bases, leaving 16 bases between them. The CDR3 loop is CASSARHTGSTEAFF. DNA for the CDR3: TGTGCCAGCAGCGCAAGACATACAGGGTCCACTGAAGCTTTCTTT.

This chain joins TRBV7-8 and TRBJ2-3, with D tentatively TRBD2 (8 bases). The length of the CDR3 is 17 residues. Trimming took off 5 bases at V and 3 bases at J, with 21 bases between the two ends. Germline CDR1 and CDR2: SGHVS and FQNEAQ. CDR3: CASSIQAGAGGTDTQYF. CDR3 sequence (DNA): TGTGCCAGCAGCATCCAAGCGGGAGCAGGGGGGACAGATACGCAGTATTTT.

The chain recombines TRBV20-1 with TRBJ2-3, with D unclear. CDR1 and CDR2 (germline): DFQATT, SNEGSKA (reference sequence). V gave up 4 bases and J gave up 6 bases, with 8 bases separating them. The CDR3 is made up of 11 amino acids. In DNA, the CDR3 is TGCAGTGCTACCGCCCGGGATACGCAGTATTTT. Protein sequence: CSATARDTQYF.

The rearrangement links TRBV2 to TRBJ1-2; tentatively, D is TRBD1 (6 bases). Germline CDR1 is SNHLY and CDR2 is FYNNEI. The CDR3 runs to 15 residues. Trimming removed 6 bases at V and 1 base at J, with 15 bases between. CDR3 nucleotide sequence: TGTGCCAGCAGACCCGGGCAGGGGATTAACTATGGCTACACCTTC. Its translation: CASRPGQGINYGYTF.

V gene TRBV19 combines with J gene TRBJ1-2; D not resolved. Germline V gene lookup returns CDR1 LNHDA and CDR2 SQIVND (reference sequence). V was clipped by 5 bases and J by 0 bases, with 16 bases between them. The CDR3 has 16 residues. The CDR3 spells CASSPHHGVTNYGYTF. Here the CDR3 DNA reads TGTGCCAGTAGTCCCCACCATGGGGTAACTAACTATGGCTACACCTTC.

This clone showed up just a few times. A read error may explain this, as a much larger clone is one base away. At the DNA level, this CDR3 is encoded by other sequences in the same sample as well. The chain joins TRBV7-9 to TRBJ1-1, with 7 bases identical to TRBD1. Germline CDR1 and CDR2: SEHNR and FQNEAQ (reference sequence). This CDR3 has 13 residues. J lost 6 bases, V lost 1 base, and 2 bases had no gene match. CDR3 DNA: TGTGCCAGCAGCTTAGAAGGGGGCGCTGAAGCTTTCTTT. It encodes CASSLEGGAEAFF. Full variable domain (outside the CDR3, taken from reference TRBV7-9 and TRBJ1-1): DTGVSQNPRHKITKRGQNVTFRCDPISEHNRLYWYRQTLGQGPEFLTYFQNEAQLEKSRLLSDRFSAERPKGSFSTLEIQRTEQGDSAMYLCASSLEGGAEAFFGQGTRLTVV.

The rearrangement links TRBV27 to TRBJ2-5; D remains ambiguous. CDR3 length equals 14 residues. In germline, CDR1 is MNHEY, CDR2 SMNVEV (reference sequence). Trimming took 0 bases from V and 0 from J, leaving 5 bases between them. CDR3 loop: CASSLSQHQETQYF. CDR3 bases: TGTGCCAGCAGTTTATCCCAACACCAAGAGACCCAGTACTTC.

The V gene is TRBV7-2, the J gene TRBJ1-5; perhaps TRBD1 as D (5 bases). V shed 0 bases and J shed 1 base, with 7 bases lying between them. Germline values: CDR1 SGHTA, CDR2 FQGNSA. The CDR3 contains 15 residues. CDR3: CASSLAGVSNQPQHF. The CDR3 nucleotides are TGTGCCAGCAGCTTAGCGGGGGTAAGCAATCAGCCCCAGCATTTT.

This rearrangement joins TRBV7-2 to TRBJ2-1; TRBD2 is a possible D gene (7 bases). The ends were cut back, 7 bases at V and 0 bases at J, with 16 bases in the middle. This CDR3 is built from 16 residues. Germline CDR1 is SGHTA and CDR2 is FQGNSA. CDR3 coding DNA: TGTGCCAGCACCATAGGGGGGGAAAGCTCCTACAATGAGCAGTTCTTC. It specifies CASTIGGESSYNEQFF.